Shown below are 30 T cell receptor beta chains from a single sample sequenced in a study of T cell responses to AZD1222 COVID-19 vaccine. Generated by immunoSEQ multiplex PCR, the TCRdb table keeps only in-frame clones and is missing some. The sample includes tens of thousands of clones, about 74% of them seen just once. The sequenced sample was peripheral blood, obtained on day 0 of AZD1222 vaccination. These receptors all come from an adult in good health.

The CDR3 loop reads CAISDRENMNTEAFF. In DNA, the CDR3 is TGTGCCATCAGTGACCGGGAAAATATGAACACTGAAGCTTTCTTT. The rearrangement links TRBV10-3 to TRBJ1-1; D call uncertain. The V gene's germline CDR1 is ENHRY and CDR2 SYGVKD. This CDR3 is 15 amino acids long. V was pared by 3 bases and J by 0 bases, with 11 bases between.

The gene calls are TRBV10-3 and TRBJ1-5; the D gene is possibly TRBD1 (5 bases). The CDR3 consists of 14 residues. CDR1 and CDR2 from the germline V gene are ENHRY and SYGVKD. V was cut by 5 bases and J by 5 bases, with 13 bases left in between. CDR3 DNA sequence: TGTGCCATCAGTCCAGGGTGGGCCGATCAGCCCCAGCATTTT. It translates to CAISPGWADQPQHF.

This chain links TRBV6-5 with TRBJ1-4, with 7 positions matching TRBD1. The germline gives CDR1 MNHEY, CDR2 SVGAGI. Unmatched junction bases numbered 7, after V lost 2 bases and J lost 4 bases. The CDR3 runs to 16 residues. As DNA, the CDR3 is TGTGCCAGCAGTTACGGGACAGCGAACTATAATGAAAAACTGTTTTTT. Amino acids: CASSYGTANYNEKLFF.

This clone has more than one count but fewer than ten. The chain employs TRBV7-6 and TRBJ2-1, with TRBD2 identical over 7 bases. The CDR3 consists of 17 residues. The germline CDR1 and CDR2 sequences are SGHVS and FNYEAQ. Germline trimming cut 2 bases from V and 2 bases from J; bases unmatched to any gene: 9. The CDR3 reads CASSLYGGRKTYNEQFF. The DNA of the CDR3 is TGTGCCAGCAGCTTATATGGCGGGAGAAAGACCTACAATGAGCAGTTCTTC.

CDR3 residues: CASSQDGLPLGPDTQYF. CDR3 sequence (DNA): TGCGCCAGCAGCCAAGATGGGCTTCCTCTGGGTCCAGATACGCAGTATTTT. The chain couples TRBV4-1 to TRBJ2-3; D remains ambiguous. The CDR3 loop spans 17 amino acids. Germline V gives CDR1 MGHRA, CDR2 YSYEKL. V lost 0 bases and J lost 4, with 17 bases in between.

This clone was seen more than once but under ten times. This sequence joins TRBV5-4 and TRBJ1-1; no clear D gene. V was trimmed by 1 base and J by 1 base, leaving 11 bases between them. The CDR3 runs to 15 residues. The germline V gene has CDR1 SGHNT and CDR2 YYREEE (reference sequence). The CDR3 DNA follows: TGTGCCAGCAGCTTGCTTGGCGGAAGGAACACTGAAGCTTTCTTT. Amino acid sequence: CASSLLGGRNTEAFF.

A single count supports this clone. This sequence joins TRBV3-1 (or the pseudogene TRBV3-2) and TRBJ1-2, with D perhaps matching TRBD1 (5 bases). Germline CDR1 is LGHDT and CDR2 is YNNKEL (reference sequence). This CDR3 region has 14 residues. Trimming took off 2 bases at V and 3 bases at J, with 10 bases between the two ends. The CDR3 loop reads CASSQFRAYYGYTF. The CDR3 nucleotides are TGTGCCAGCAGCCAATTCAGGGCCTACTATGGCTACACCTTC.

CDR3: CAIRVDRNTEAFF. The CDR3 DNA reads as TGTGCCATCAGGGTTGACAGGAACACTGAAGCTTTCTTT. The gene calls are TRBV10-3 and TRBJ1-1; the D gene is possibly TRBD1 (5 bases). Trimming shortened V by 6 bases and J by 1 base, and 9 bases separated the two germline ends. CDR1 ENHRY and CDR2 SYGVKD come from the germline V gene. CDR3 length: 13 residues.

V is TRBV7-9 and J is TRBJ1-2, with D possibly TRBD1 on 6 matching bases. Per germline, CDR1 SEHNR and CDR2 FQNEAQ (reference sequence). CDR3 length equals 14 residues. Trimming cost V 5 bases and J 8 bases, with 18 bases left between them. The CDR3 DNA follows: TGTGCCAGCAGCCCTGCGTGGGCGGGGGCAGGCTACACCTTC. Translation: CASSPAWAGAGYTF.

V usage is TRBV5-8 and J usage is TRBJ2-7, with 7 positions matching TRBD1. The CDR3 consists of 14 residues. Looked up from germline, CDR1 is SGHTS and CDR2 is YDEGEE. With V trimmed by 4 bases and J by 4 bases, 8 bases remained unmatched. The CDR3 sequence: CASSRTGPPYEQYF. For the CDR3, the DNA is TGTGCCAGCAGCCGGACAGGACCCCCTTACGAGCAGTACTTC.

In DNA form, the CDR3 reads TGTGCCAGCAGCTCCCGGATCACCGGGGAGCTGTTTTTT. It specifies CASSSRITGELFF. The chain combines TRBV7-6 with TRBJ2-2; D unresolved. Deletions cut 4 bases from V and 4 bases from J, with 7 bases between. The CDR3 is 13 residues long. The germline gives CDR1 SGHVS, CDR2 FNYEAQ.

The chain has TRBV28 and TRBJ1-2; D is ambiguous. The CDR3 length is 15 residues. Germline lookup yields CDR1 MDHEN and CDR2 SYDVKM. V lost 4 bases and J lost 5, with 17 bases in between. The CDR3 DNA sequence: TGTGCCAGCAGTTCCCCCGGCGTAACACTTTATGGCTACACCTTC. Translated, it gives CASSSPGVTLYGYTF.

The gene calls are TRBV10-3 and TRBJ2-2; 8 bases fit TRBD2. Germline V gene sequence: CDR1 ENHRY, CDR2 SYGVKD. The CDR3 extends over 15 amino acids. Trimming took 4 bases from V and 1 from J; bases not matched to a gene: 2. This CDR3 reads CAISGTSGNTGELFF. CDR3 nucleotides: TGTGCCATCAGTGGAACTAGCGGGAACACCGGGGAGCTGTTTTTT.

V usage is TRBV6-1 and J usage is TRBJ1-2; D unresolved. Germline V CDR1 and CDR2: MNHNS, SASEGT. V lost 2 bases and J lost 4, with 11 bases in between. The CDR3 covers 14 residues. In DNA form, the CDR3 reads TGTGCCAGCAGTGAAACGGTAGGAATCTATGGCTACACCTTC. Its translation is CASSETVGIYGYTF.

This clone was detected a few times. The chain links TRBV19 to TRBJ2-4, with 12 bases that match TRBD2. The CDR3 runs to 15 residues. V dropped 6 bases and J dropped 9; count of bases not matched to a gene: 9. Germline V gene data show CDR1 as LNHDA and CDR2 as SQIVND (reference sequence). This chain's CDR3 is CASSVKTSGGPIQYF. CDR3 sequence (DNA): TGTGCCAGTAGCGTCAAGACTAGCGGGGGTCCCATTCAGTACTTC.

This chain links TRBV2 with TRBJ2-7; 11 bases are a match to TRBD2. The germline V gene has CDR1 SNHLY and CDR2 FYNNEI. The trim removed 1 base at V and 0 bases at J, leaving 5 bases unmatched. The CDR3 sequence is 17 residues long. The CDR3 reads CASSEGLAGPSSYEQYV. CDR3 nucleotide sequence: TGTGCCAGCAGTGAAGGACTAGCGGGGCCTAGCTCCTACGAGCAGTACGTC.

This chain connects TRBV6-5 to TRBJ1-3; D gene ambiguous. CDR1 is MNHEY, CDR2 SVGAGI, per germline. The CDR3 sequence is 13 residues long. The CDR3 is CAGTLISGNTIYF. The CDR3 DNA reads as TGTGCGGGAACCCTTATCTCGGGAAACACCATATATTTT.

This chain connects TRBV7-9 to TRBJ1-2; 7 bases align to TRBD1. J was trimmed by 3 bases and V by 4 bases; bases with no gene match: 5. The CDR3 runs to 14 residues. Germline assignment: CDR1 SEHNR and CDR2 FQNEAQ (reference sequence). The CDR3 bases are TGTGCCAGCAGCTCGGACAGGCCAGACTATGGCTACACCTTC. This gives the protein CASSSDRPDYGYTF.

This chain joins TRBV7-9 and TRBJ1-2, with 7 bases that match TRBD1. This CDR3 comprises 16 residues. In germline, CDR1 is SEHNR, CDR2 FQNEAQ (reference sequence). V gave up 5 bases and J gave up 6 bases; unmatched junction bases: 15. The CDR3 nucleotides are TGTGCCAGCAGCCCTGATGAAGACAGGGACTTTCATGGCTACACCTTC. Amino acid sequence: CASSPDEDRDFHGYTF.

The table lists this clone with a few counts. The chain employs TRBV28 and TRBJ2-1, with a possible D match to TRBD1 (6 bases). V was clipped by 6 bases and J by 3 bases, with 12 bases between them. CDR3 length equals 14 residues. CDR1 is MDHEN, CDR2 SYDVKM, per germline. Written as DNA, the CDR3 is TGTGCCAGCAGGCAGGACAGAGTCTACAATGAGCAGTTCTTC. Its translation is CASRQDRVYNEQFF.

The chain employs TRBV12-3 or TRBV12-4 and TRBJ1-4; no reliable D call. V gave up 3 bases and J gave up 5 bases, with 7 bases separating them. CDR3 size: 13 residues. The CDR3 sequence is CASSLGGNEKLFF. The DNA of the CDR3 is TGTGCCAGCAGTTTGGGAGGGAATGAAAAACTGTTTTTT.

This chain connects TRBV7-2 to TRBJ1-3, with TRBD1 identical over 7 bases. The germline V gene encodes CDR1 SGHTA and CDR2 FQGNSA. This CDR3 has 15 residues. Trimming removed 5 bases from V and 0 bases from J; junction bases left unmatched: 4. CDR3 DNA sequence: TGTGCCAGCAGCCGCCGGGACAGCTCTGGAAACACCATATATTTT. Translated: CASSRRDSSGNTIYF.

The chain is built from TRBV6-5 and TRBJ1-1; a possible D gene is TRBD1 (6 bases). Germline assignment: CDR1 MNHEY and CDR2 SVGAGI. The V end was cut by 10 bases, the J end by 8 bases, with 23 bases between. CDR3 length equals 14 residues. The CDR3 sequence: CAIRAAGERGEAFF. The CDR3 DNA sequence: TGTGCCATCCGAGCTGCAGGGGAGCGGGGGGAAGCTTTCTTT.

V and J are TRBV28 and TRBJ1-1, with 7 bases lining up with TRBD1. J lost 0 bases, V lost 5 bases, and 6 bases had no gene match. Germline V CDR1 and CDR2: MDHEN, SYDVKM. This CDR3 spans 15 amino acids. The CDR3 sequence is CASSPPGQLNTEAFF. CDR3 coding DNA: TGTGCCAGCAGTCCCCCGGGACAGTTGAACACTGAAGCTTTCTTT.

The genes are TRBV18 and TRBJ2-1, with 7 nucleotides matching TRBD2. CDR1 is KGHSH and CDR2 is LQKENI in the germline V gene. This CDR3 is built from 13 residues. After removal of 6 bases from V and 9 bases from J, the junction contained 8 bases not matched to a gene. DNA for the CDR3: TGTGCCAGCTCTGCGCCGGGGGGAAGTGAGCAGTTCTTC. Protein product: CASSAPGGSEQFF.

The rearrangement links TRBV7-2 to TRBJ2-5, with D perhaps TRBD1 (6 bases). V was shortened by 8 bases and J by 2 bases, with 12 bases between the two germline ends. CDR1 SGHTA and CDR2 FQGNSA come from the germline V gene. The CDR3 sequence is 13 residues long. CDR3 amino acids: CASGGQPQETQYF. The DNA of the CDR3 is TGTGCCAGCGGAGGACAGCCACAAGAGACCCAGTACTTC.

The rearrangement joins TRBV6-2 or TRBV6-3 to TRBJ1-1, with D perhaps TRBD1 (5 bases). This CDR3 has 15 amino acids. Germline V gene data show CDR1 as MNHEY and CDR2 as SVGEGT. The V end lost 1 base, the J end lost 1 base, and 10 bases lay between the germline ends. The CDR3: CASSYFGGSNTEAFF. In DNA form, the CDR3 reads TGTGCCAGCAGTTACTTCGGGGGATCGAACACTGAAGCTTTCTTT.

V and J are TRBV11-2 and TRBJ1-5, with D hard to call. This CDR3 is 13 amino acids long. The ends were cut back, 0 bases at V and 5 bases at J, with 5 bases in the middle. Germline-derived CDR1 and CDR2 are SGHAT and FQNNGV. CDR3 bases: TGTGCCAGCAGCTTAGATGGGGATCAGCCCCAGCATTTT. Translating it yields CASSLDGDQPQHF.

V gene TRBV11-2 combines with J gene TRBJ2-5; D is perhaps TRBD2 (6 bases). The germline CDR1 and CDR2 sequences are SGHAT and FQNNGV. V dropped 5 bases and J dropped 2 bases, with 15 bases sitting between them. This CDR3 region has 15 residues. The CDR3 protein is CASSPNLGGQETQYF. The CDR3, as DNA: TGTGCCAGCAGCCCAAACCTCGGGGGACAAGAGACCCAGTACTTC.

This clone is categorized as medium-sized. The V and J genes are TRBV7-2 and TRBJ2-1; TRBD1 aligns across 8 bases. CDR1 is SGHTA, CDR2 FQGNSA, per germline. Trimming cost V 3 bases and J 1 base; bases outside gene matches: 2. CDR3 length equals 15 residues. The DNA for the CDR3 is TGTGCCAGCAGCTTCAGGGGGCGGTCCTACAATGAGCAGTTCTTC. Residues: CASSFRGRSYNEQFF.